A single sample gave rise to the 30 T cell receptor beta chains below, sequenced in a study of T cells after yellow fever vaccination. TCRdb re-derived calls from the 5' RACE reads in MiXCR, one entry per CDR3 protein. Here the sample spans about 130,000 distinct CDR3 sequences, approximately 6.6% being singletons. The sequences come from CD4+ T cells sorted from PBMCs, collected 10 days after the yellow fever booster vaccination. These receptors all come from a young man who received the YFV17D yellow fever vaccine.

The rearrangement joins TRBV12-3 or TRBV12-4 to TRBJ2-2, with a possible D match to TRBD1 (6 bases). V dropped 5 bases and J dropped 0 bases, with 16 bases sitting between them. The CDR3 is 17 amino acids. The DNA for the CDR3 is TGTGCCAGCAGTCACTTCCGGGACACTTCGAACACCGGGGAGCTGTTTTTT. This translates into CASSHFRDTSNTGELFF.

This sequence joins TRBV10-3 and TRBJ2-7; D may match TRBD1 or TRBD2 (5 bases each). The CDR3 length is 13 residues. Looked up from germline, CDR1 is ENHRY and CDR2 is SYGVKD. V lost 7 bases to trimming and J lost 5 bases, with 15 bases between them. CDR3 protein: CAITSGLYNEQYF. CDR3 in DNA: TGTGCCATCACCTCGGGGCTTTACAACGAGCAGTACTTC.

In its sample, this clonotype was seen a few times. V and J are TRBV12-3 or TRBV12-4 and TRBJ2-6; D unclear. V lost 8 bases and J 3 bases, leaving 14 bases between the germline ends. The CDR3 contains 15 residues. The CDR3 DNA reads as TGTGCCAGCGGTGGCAGAGCATATGGGGCCAACGTCCTGACTTTC. Its protein is CASGGRAYGANVLTF.

The chain recombines TRBV20-1 with TRBJ2-3, with 7 bases that match TRBD2. There are 17 residues in the CDR3. The trim removed 2 bases at V and 0 bases at J, leaving 11 bases unmatched. Germline CDR1 DFQATT, CDR2 SNEGSKA (reference sequence). The CDR3 DNA follows: TGCAGTGCTAGACCCCAATCGCTAGCGGCAAGCACAGATACGCAGTATTTT. It translates to CSARPQSLAASTDTQYF.

Of note for this clonotype: Germline is not matched at one junction end, which may reflect a read error. The CDR3 loop reads CATCDSIGGTSGRSGTDTQYF. The CDR3 region has the DNA TGTGCCACCTGTGATTCAATAGGTGGGACTAGCGGGAGGTCCGGCACAGATACGCAGTATTTT. This chain joins TRBV24-1 and TRBJ2-3, with 15 bases lining up with TRBD2. Per germline, CDR1 KGHDR and CDR2 SFDVKD. The CDR3 has 21 residues.

Only a few counts were recorded for this clonotype. The chain employs TRBV12-3 or TRBV12-4 and TRBJ1-1; 12 bases match TRBD1. The CDR3 length is 14 residues. Losses at the gene ends were 5 bases for V and 10 bases for J; bases not matched to a gene: 8. The DNA for the CDR3 is TGTGCCAGCAGTATCGGGGACAGGGGGCAGGGAGCTTTCTTT. Encoded protein: CASSIGDRGQGAFF.

Comment on this clonotype: This could be a read error, since a much larger clone is one nucleotide away. This chain connects TRBV30 to TRBJ2-5, with a possible D match to TRBD2 (5 bases). Trimming took 4 bases from V and 1 from J, leaving 7 bases between them. CDR1 is GTSNPN and CDR2 is SVGIG in the germline V gene (reference sequence). This CDR3 contains 12 residues. Here the CDR3 reads CAWTRAQETQYF. CDR3 DNA sequence: TGTGCCTGGACGAGGGCCCAAGAGACCCAGTACTTC.

Ten or more counts support this clonotype. CDR3 region: CASNRRAGNTEAFF. In nucleotides, the CDR3 is TGTGCCAGCAACCGCAGGGCTGGGAACACTGAAGCTTTCTTT. The gene calls are TRBV6-5 and TRBJ1-1; D might be TRBD1 (5 bases). Trimming pared 7 bases from V and 1 base from J, leaving 13 bases between. The CDR3 length is 14 residues. CDR1 is MNHEY and CDR2 is SVGAGI in the germline V gene.

This clonotype has a count of ten or more. The chain recombines TRBV20-1 with TRBJ2-3, with 11 bases lining up with TRBD2. The V gene's germline CDR1 is DFQATT and CDR2 SNEGSKA (reference sequence). The CDR3 has 15 residues. With 5 bases clipped from V and 0 bases from J, the junction kept 4 bases outside the gene matches. This chain's CDR3 is CSASRTSGSTDTQYF. Written as DNA, the CDR3 is TGCAGTGCTTCAAGGACTAGCGGGAGCACAGATACGCAGTATTTT.

V usage is TRBV11-3 and J usage is TRBJ2-1, with TRBD2 matching 13 bases. CDR3 size: 16 residues. The germline gives CDR1 SGHNT, CDR2 YENEEA. V trimming: 1 base; J trimming: 10 bases; junction bases outside the gene matches: 7. CDR3 residues: CASSLGGLAGNEEQFF. The CDR3 DNA is TGTGCCAGCAGCTTAGGGGGACTAGCGGGGAACGAGGAGCAGTTCTTC.

This clonotype has only a few counts. The chain recombines TRBV4-3 with TRBJ2-3, with 8 bases matching TRBD1. This CDR3 has 14 residues. V trimming: 3 bases; J trimming: 5 bases; junction bases outside the gene matches: 4. CDR1 is LGHNA and CDR2 is YSLEER in the germline V gene. This CDR3 reads CASSQDRAGDTQYF. CDR3 nucleotides: TGCGCCAGCAGCCAGGACAGGGCGGGAGATACGCAGTATTTT.

This clonotype was counted ten times or more. CDR3 residues: CASSPKGQLGTSAHYNEQFF. CDR3 sequence (DNA): TGTGCCAGCAGCCCCAAGGGACAGCTGGGGACTAGCGCCCACTACAATGAGCAGTTCTTC. The V call is TRBV11-2, the J call TRBJ2-1; the match to TRBD2 covers 10 bases. The CDR3 runs 20 residues. Trimming at V came to 5 bases and at J to 3 bases, leaving 19 bases not matched to a gene. From germline, CDR1 is SGHAT and CDR2 FQNNGV.

This clonotype showed up many times. CDR3 sequence (DNA): TGCAGCGTGGACGGAGGCACAGATACGCAGTATTTT. Translation: CSVDGGTDTQYF. The chain employs TRBV29-1 and TRBJ2-3; D call uncertain. Looked up from germline, CDR1 is SQVTM and CDR2 is ANQGSEA. The CDR3 sequence is 12 residues long. V was clipped by 6 bases and J by 1 base, with 8 bases between them.

This clonotype has a count of ten or more. The chain employs TRBV20-1 and TRBJ2-3, with TRBD2 identical over 11 bases. J was trimmed by 0 bases and V by 5 bases; bases with no gene match: 7. The CDR3 has 16 residues. CDR1 and CDR2 (germline): DFQATT, SNEGSKA (reference sequence). The CDR3 region is CSAGLAGGRSTDTQYF. Written as DNA, the CDR3 is TGCAGTGCTGGTTTAGCGGGAGGGAGAAGCACAGATACGCAGTATTTT.

This clonotype was seen ten or more times. The rearrangement links TRBV20-1 to TRBJ2-7; tentatively, D is TRBD2 (5 bases). Looked up from germline, CDR1 is DFQATT and CDR2 is SNEGSKA (reference sequence). The V gene lost 3 bases and the J gene lost 0 bases, with 9 bases spanning the gap. This CDR3 contains 13 residues. CDR3 sequence reads: CSASGIASYEQYF. The CDR3 coding sequence is TGCAGTGCTAGCGGGATTGCCTCCTACGAGCAGTACTTC.

This clonotype was recorded at least ten times. The gene calls are TRBV5-1 and TRBJ2-7, with TRBD2 as a possible D gene (5 bases). V was cut by 4 bases and J by 5 bases, with 13 bases left in between. The CDR3 has 13 amino acids. Germline CDR1 reads SGHRS; CDR2 reads YFSETQ. The CDR3 DNA sequence: TGCGCCAGCAGCCCCTGGACCGGGAACGAGCAGTACTTC. It yields the protein CASSPWTGNEQYF.

This clonotype was observed at least ten times. J is TRBJ2-7 and V is TRBV7-2, with TRBD1 matching over 8 bases. The V gene's germline CDR1 is SGHTA and CDR2 FQGNSA. The V segment lost 6 bases and the J segment 4 bases; nucleotides outside the gene matches: 8. The CDR3 covers 14 residues. The CDR3 nucleotides read TGTGCCAGCAGTCCCGGACAGGGTCCTTACGAGCAGTACTTC. Translation: CASSPGQGPYEQYF.

This clonotype was observed many times. The chain carries TRBV2 and TRBJ2-7, with 12 bases matching TRBD2. The CDR3 sequence is 17 residues long. Per germline, CDR1 SNHLY and CDR2 FYNNEI. The V segment lost 7 bases and the J segment 0 bases; nucleotides outside the gene matches: 10. The CDR3 is CASNPGTSGLLSYEQYF. As DNA, the CDR3 is TGTGCCAGCAACCCAGGGACTAGCGGGCTACTCTCCTACGAGCAGTACTTC.

Many counts were recorded for this clonotype. CDR3 residues: CATSADGRTANTGELFF. CDR3 DNA: TGTGCCACCAGTGCCGACGGACGGACCGCGAACACCGGGGAGCTGTTTTTT. This rearrangement joins TRBV24-1 to TRBJ2-2; D uncertain. CDR3 length: 17 amino acids. Trimming left V 5 bases short and J 0 bases short, with 15 bases between. CDR1 and CDR2 (germline): KGHDR, SFDVKD.

This CDR3 is CASSPLSGLSSYEQYF. The CDR3 DNA reads as TGTGCCAGCTCACCATTATCGGGTTTAAGCTCCTACGAGCAGTACTTC. V is TRBV18 and J is TRBJ2-7; D call uncertain. The CDR3 consists of 16 residues. Germline loops: CDR1 KGHSH, CDR2 LQKENI. Trimming removed 2 bases from V and 0 bases from J, with 14 bases in between. Full variable domain (missing parts from reference TRBV18 and TRBJ2-7): NAGVMQNPRHLVRRRGQEARLRCSPMKGHSHVYWYRQLPEEGLKFMVYLQKENIIDESGMPKERFSAEFPKEGPSILRIQQVVRGDSAAYFCASSPLSGLSSYEQYFGPGTRLTVT.

This clonotype has at least ten counts. The chain links TRBV6-1 to TRBJ2-1; D gene unclear. Germline loops: CDR1 MNHNS, CDR2 SASEGT. The V and J ends lost 6 bases and 3 bases respectively, with 15 bases between them. The CDR3 length is 15 residues. For the CDR3, the DNA is TGTGCCAGCAGCCAAGGGCTAACAGACTACAATGAGCAGTTCTTC. Encoded protein: CASSQGLTDYNEQFF.

This clonotype was seen ten or more times. The genes are TRBV7-9 and TRBJ2-1; possibly TRBD1 for D (5 bases). This CDR3 has 15 residues. Germline assignment: CDR1 SEHNR and CDR2 FQNEAQ (reference sequence). The V end was cut by 2 bases, the J end by 8 bases, with 16 bases between. The CDR3 region has the DNA TGTGCCAGCAGCTTACTTACCAGGACATTTTATGAGCAGTTCTTC. It is translated as CASSLLTRTFYEQFF.

The chain combines TRBV6-1 with TRBJ2-1, with D possibly TRBD2 on 5 matching bases. The CDR3 has 16 residues. V gave up 7 bases and J gave up 6 bases, with 22 bases separating them. CDR1 is MNHNS, CDR2 SASEGT, per germline. CDR3 bases: TGTGCCAGCACCTTATCCCGAGGGAATGAGGGCAATGAGCAGTTCTTC. The encoded protein is CASTLSRGNEGNEQFF.

This clonotype was observed many times. The chain couples TRBV6-5 to TRBJ2-3; TRBD1 matches 7 bases. The CDR3 consists of 17 residues. The junction had 9 bases not matched to a gene; V was cut back by 2 bases and J by 1 base. The germline V gene has CDR1 MNHEY and CDR2 SVGAGI. The CDR3, as DNA: TGTGCCAGCAGTTACGGACCCCGGGACAGCCGCACAGATACGCAGTATTTT. Its protein is CASSYGPRDSRTDTQYF.

This clonotype was seen repeatedly, ten times or more. The chain combines TRBV7-2 with TRBJ2-2; TRBD1 might be the D (5 bases). Germline V CDR1 and CDR2: SGHTA, FQGNSA. V was shortened by 2 bases and J by 1 base, with 8 bases between the two germline ends. The CDR3 length is 15 residues. CDR3 protein: CASSLSGQNTGELFF. The CDR3 DNA reads TGTGCCAGCAGCTTATCAGGACAGAACACCGGGGAGCTGTTTTTT.

This clonotype was observed many times. The gene calls are TRBV7-2 and TRBJ2-3; no reliable D call. The CDR3 has 13 amino acids. Per the germline V gene, CDR1 is SGHTA and CDR2 is FQGNSA. Trimming pared 6 bases from V and 2 bases from J, leaving 9 bases between. The DNA for the CDR3 is TGTGCCAGCAGTACTGCTTACACAGATACGCAGTATTTT. This encodes CASSTAYTDTQYF.

This clonotype appeared many times. V gene TRBV12-3 or TRBV12-4 combines with J gene TRBJ2-2; maybe TRBD2 (6 bases). The length of the CDR3 is 16 residues. V shed 2 bases and J shed 1 base, with 11 bases lying between them. In nucleotides, the CDR3 is TGTGCCAGCAGTTTAAGAGGGACTGTGAACACCGGGGAGCTGTTTTTT. This sequence encodes CASSLRGTVNTGELFF.

This clonotype showed up many times. The chain is built from TRBV28 and TRBJ2-7; 7 nucleotides match TRBD2. CDR3 length: 15 amino acids. The V gene's germline CDR1 is MDHEN and CDR2 SYDVKM. After removal of 7 bases from V and 4 bases from J, the junction contained 13 bases not matched to a gene. The CDR3 sequence is CASTMRGGVNYEQYF. CDR3 nucleotide sequence: TGTGCCAGCACCATGCGGGGAGGGGTTAATTACGAGCAGTACTTC.

This clonotype appeared many times. The J gene is TRBJ2-7, the V gene TRBV6-5, with a weak D call TRBD1 (5 bases). The germline V gene has CDR1 MNHEY and CDR2 SVGAGI. V shed 6 bases and J shed 0 bases, with 15 bases lying between them. The CDR3 is made up of 15 amino acids. CDR3 nucleotide sequence: TGTGCCAGCAGGACTCAGGGCGCCACCTCCTACGAGCAGTACTTC. It specifies CASRTQGATSYEQYF.

Many counts were recorded for this clonotype. The genes are TRBV4-3 and TRBJ2-1; D is unresolved. This CDR3 has 13 amino acids. Germline V gene sequence: CDR1 LGHNA, CDR2 YSLEER. The germline V and J ends were trimmed by 1 base and 4 bases, with 5 bases remaining between them. CDR3 residues: CASSQGEYNEQFF. In DNA form, the CDR3 reads TGCGCCAGCAGCCAAGGGGAATACAATGAGCAGTTCTTC.